The rows below give T cell receptor beta chains drawn from one sample of a study of lymphopenia after photon versus proton radiotherapy. Assay used: immunoSEQ multiplex PCR; TCRdb lists only in-frame clones, some missing. This table has about 65,000 clones, around 86% appearing once. The source material was peripheral blood, sampled from a patient treated with proton-based radiotherapy. Receptors were obtained from a man older than 75 with esophageal cancer. The conserved cysteine and the conserved F or W are not part of the CDR3 here. D genes are given only for firm matches.

V gene,D gene,J gene,CDR3 protein
TRBV6-5,TRBD1,TRBJ1-4,ASSLDRGNEKLF
TRBV7-6,NA,TRBJ2-2,ASSSTGTTGELF
TRBV6-5,NA,TRBJ1-1,ASGLGHYTEAF
TRBV18,TRBD1,TRBJ1-1,ASSKTGGAAEAF
TRBV10-2,TRBD2,TRBJ2-7,ATTKGLAGSRSSYEQY
TRBV7-2,NA,TRBJ2-7,ASSLEEGDYEQY
TRBV5-6,NA,TRBJ1-6,ASSFKVSGLPLH
TRBV11-2,NA,TRBJ2-6,ASSLYSSGANVLT
TRBV27,TRBD1,TRBJ1-4,ASSSNRGQGEKLF
TRBV5-1,NA,TRBJ1-1,ASSLLQNTEAF
TRBV5-6,NA,TRBJ2-3,ASSLSGVGVDTQY
TRBV6-1,TRBD2,TRBJ2-1,ASRPSGNYNEQF
TRBV5-1,TRBD1,TRBJ1-2,ASSWGDRAGYT
TRBV7-2,NA,TRBJ2-7,ASSSPASAGVTGEQY
TRBV5-1,NA,TRBJ2-1,ASSLGASRPNEQF
TRBV30,NA,TRBJ2-1,ASGTDPPKV
TRBV28,NA,TRBJ1-5,ASTDPARGAGNQPQH
TRBV29-1,TRBD2,TRBJ2-1,SVELAGYNEQF
TRBV5-4,NA,TRBJ1-2,ASSLGDRASGYT
TRBV19,NA,TRBJ2-1,ASRGTFYNEQF
TRBV14,NA,TRBJ1-1,ASSRQTGVVTEAF
TRBV30,TRBD1,TRBJ2-7,AWSADRVKNEQY
TRBV11-2,TRBD2,TRBJ2-7,ASSCLQSCSGRGLEQY
TRBV12-5,NA,TRBJ2-6,ASGPSGANVLT
TRBV7-9,NA,TRBJ2-7,ASSFSVSWGISYEQY
TRBV18,TRBD1,TRBJ2-2,ASSPSDRETGELF
TRBV7-2,TRBD1,TRBJ2-7,ASSLVGQSWEQY
TRBV7-8,NA,TRBJ1-1,ASSLAPAYTNTEAF
TRBV5-1,NA,TRBJ2-5,ASSFRQPLFGTQY
TRBV10-3,TRBD1,TRBJ1-1,AISEDLTGWGAF
TRBV18,NA,TRBJ1-1,ASSPTRTVSEAF